This TCR beta chain was found in a study of blood T cell repertoires in COVID-19. Clones were read by immunoSEQ multiplex PCR, and TCRdb kept only the in-frame ones, dropping some. The data hold 60,000 to 85,000 clones, with around nine tenths observed a single time. The CDR3 consists of 18 residues. V dropped 5 bases and J dropped 0; count of bases not matched to a gene: 15. Germline lookup yields CDR1 MNHEY and CDR2 SMNVEV (reference sequence). The clonotype was recovered from a woman older than 75 with active or convalescent COVID-19. The sequencing sample was made of peripheral blood. The rearrangement joins TRBV27 to TRBJ1-1, with 7 bases that match TRBD1. The CDR3 DNA reads TGTGCCAGCAGTCTCCGAAGACAGGGCCCCCTTATGAACACTGAAGCTTTCTTT. Its protein is CASSLRRQGPLMNTEAFF.